Shown below are 6 T cell receptor beta chains from a single sample sequenced in a study of T cell responses to AZD1222 COVID-19 vaccine listed by TCRdb under 2021. The meaning of the sample's time point label: baseline before first vaccination. Libraries were prepared through the immunoSEQ multiplex PCR assay. The table comes from immuneACCESS by way of TCRdb, which keeps in-frame sequences with V and J called. Part of the clones is missing from these tables; in studies checked, under half for an unresolved V gene and the rest for unknown reasons. Present in this sample are 120,000 or so clones, about 85% of which were seen just once. In total, the top ten clones hold around 6.2% of the sample. The sample here was peripheral blood, taken on day 0 of AZD1222 vaccination. These receptors were obtained from an adult in good health.

The chain recombines TRBV28 with TRBJ2-1; 7 bases fit TRBD2. This CDR3 is built from 15 residues. V dropped 5 bases and J dropped 1; count of bases not matched to a gene: 5. Germline V gives CDR1 MDHEN, CDR2 SYDVKM. CDR3 residues: CASSDGRESYNEQFF. CDR3 nucleotide sequence: TGTGCCAGCAGTGACGGGCGGGAGTCCTACAATGAGCAGTTCTTC.

In its sample, this clone was seen a few times. CDR3 nucleotide sequence: TGTGCCAGCAGCTTAGCGGGACTAGCGGCCAATGAGCAGTTCTTC. Translation: CASSLAGLAANEQFF. This chain uses TRBV7-6 with TRBJ2-1, with TRBD2 matching over 11 bases. Losses at the gene ends were 0 bases for V and 6 bases for J; bases not matched to a gene: 1. The CDR3 is made up of 15 amino acids. CDR1 is SGHVS, CDR2 FNYEAQ, per germline.

The genes are TRBV10-3 and TRBJ1-2; D uncertain. The CDR3 contains 12 residues. V was cut by 6 bases and J by 8 bases, with 13 bases left in between. The germline V gene has CDR1 ENHRY and CDR2 SYGVKD. CDR3 in DNA: TGTGCCATCAGCGGAAGGAACGAAGGCTACACCTTC. Protein sequence: CAISGRNEGYTF.

The rearrangement joins TRBV30 to TRBJ2-1, with 9 bases that match TRBD2. Germline-derived CDR1 and CDR2 are GTSNPN and SVGIG (reference sequence). The junction had 8 bases not matched to a gene; V was cut back by 5 bases and J by 6 bases. The CDR3 runs to 14 residues. CDR3 bases: TGTGCCTGGGGGACTAGCAGGTTGAGCAATGAGCAGTTCTTC. Its protein is CAWGTSRLSNEQFF.

The chain is built from TRBV27 and TRBJ1-3; weak D call: TRBD1 (6 bases). The CDR3 contains 16 residues. CDR1 and CDR2 (germline): MNHEY, SMNVEV (reference sequence). The V and J ends lost 6 bases and 4 bases respectively, with 19 bases between them. CDR3 in amino acids: CASSSNQGLAGNTIYF. The CDR3 DNA is TGTGCCAGCAGCTCAAACCAGGGGCTGGCGGGAAACACCATATATTTT.

This clone was counted between two and nine times. The V and J genes are TRBV19 and TRBJ1-5, with D possibly matching TRBD1 (5 bases). Between the trimmed V and J ends, which lost 9 bases and 5 bases, there was a span of 14 bases. This CDR3 has 13 residues. Germline CDR1 LNHDA, CDR2 SQIVND (reference sequence). The DNA for the CDR3 is TGTGCCAGCGAACTCGACAGTTATCAGCCCCAGCATTTT. This translates into CASELDSYQPQHF.